The 21 T cell receptor beta chains in this list originate from one sample, sequenced in a study of Ad26.COV2.S vaccination and SARS-CoV-2 variants. Treatment described: around 19 received Ad26.COV2.S at low or high dose, single or two shots; five or six received placebo; per-sample allocation not given. Repertoires come from day 63 after the first vaccine or placebo injection. Generated by immunoSEQ multiplex PCR, the TCRdb table keeps only in-frame clones and is missing some. The sample includes about 420,000 clones, over 75% of them seen just once. The sample here was peripheral blood, taken in a trial of Ad26.COV2.S vaccine versus placebo. The receptors stem from a person between 18 and 65 years old who received the Ad26.COV2.S COVID-19 vaccine or a placebo.

For this clone: A far larger clone is one base from this, pointing to a likely read error. J is TRBJ2-7 and V is TRBV7-2; D is uncertain. The CDR3 is 11 residues long. V gave up 3 bases and J gave up 1 base, with 1 base separating them. CDR1 is SGHTA, CDR2 FQGNSA, per germline. The CDR3 coding sequence is TGTGCCAGCAGCTTTTCCTACGAGCAGTACTTC. Protein sequence: CASSFSYEQYF.

The chain has TRBV5-6 and TRBJ2-3; 11 positions match TRBD2. Germline CDR1 reads SGHDT; CDR2 reads YYEEEE. CDR3 length equals 16 residues. After removal of 0 bases from V and 5 bases from J, the junction contained 5 bases not matched to a gene. The CDR3 DNA reads TGTGCCAGCAGCTTGGGACTAGCGGGGATATTAGATACGCAGTATTTT. It encodes CASSLGLAGILDTQYF.

V is TRBV5-6 and J is TRBJ2-7, with 7 bases aligning to TRBD1. Germline CDR1 and CDR2: SGHDT and YYEEEE. This CDR3 has 17 residues. Trimming took 1 base from V and 3 from J; bases not matched to a gene: 13. CDR3 in amino acids: CASSLLPPTGLNYEQYF. CDR3 nucleotide sequence: TGTGCCAGCAGCTTGCTGCCCCCGACAGGGTTGAACTACGAGCAGTACTTC.

The chain employs TRBV27 and TRBJ2-1; D remains unclear. V shed 5 bases and J shed 2 bases, with 10 bases lying between them. The CDR3 contains 14 residues. Germline V gene sequence: CDR1 MNHEY, CDR2 SMNVEV (reference sequence). The CDR3 nucleotides read TGTGCCAGCAGTACCGCCTTCCCCTACAATGAGCAGTTCTTC. Translated: CASSTAFPYNEQFF.

This chain connects TRBV5-4 to TRBJ1-6; D is undetermined. This CDR3 is 11 amino acids long. Germline-derived CDR1 and CDR2 are SGHNT and YYREEE (reference sequence). V was clipped by 3 bases and J by 13 bases, with 8 bases between them. The CDR3 DNA is TGTGCCAGCAGCTCCAGCGGCCCCCTCCACTTT. Amino acids: CASSSSGPLHF.

The chain employs TRBV7-3 and TRBJ2-6, with TRBD1 identical over 8 bases. Germline lookup yields CDR1 SGHTA and CDR2 FQGTGA. Trimming took 3 bases from V and 2 from J; bases not matched to a gene: 0. The CDR3 has 15 residues. For the CDR3, the DNA is TGTGCCAGCAGCTTGGACAGGGCTGGGGCCAACGTCCTGACTTTC. Its protein product is CASSLDRAGANVLTF.

The chain links TRBV9 to TRBJ2-2; TRBD1 is a possible D gene (6 bases). The CDR3 has 14 residues. V was clipped by 3 bases and J by 4 bases, with 10 bases between them. Germline V lookup: CDR1 SGDLS, CDR2 YYNGEE. The CDR3 region is CASSDRVATGELFF. The CDR3 nucleotides are TGTGCCAGCAGCGACAGGGTCGCCACCGGGGAGCTGTTTTTT. Full variable domain (remainder filled in from reference TRBV9 and TRBJ2-2): DSGVTQTPKHLITATGQRVTLRCSPRSGDLSVYWYQQSLDQGLQFLIQYYNGEERAKGNILERFSAQQFPDLHSELNLSSLELGDSALYFCASSDRVATGELFFGEGSRLTVL.

The V gene is TRBV6-2 or TRBV6-3, the J gene TRBJ1-2; D possibly corresponds to TRBD1 (6 bases). With 4 bases removed from V and 8 bases from J, the gap between germline ends came to 20 bases. The CDR3 spans 15 residues. Germline-derived CDR1 and CDR2 are MNHEY and SVGEGT. Here the CDR3 reads CASSSIPWGAYGYTF. The CDR3 DNA sequence: TGTGCCAGCAGTTCGATTCCGTGGGGGGCTTACGGCTACACCTTC.

The chain joins TRBV6-6 to TRBJ2-1; TRBD1 might be the D (6 bases). The CDR3 runs 16 residues. Germline values: CDR1 MNHNY, CDR2 SVGAGI (reference sequence). The V and J ends lost 0 bases and 1 base respectively, with 10 bases between them. CDR3 region: CASSYSIQGSYNEQFF. The CDR3 bases are TGTGCCAGCAGTTACTCGATACAGGGATCCTACAATGAGCAGTTCTTC.

This sequence joins TRBV5-6 and TRBJ1-3; D not resolved. The CDR3 length is 14 residues. Germline CDR1 and CDR2: SGHDT and YYEEEE. V was trimmed by 0 bases and J by 2 bases, leaving 6 bases between them. The CDR3 loop is CASSLGQAGNTIYF. The CDR3 region has the DNA TGTGCCAGCAGCTTGGGGCAGGCTGGAAACACCATATATTTT.

This clone was counted a few times. The gene calls are TRBV5-1 and TRBJ1-1; a weak D match, TRBD1 (6 bases). The CDR3 consists of 14 residues. The germline V and J ends were trimmed by 4 bases and 5 bases, with 15 bases remaining between them. Germline lookup yields CDR1 SGHRS and CDR2 YFSETQ. As DNA, the CDR3 is TGCGCCAGCAGCCTCGGGATCCAGGGGACTGAAGCTTTCTTT. It codes for CASSLGIQGTEAFF.

The chain recombines TRBV5-5 with TRBJ2-3; D uncertain. The CDR3 contains 14 residues. Germline lookup yields CDR1 SGHKS and CDR2 YYEKEE (reference sequence). V lost 1 base and J 2 bases, leaving 8 bases between the germline ends. CDR3 amino acids: CASSLSGHTDTQYF. The CDR3 nucleotides are TGTGCCAGCAGCTTGTCGGGCCACACAGATACGCAGTATTTT.

This chain joins TRBV7-2 and TRBJ2-5; 9 bases fit TRBD1. Germline values: CDR1 SGHTA, CDR2 FQGNSA. This CDR3 spans 15 amino acids. V lost 4 bases, J lost 4 bases, and 7 bases stayed unmatched. CDR3 region: CASSSPGQGGETQYF. The CDR3 nucleotides are TGTGCCAGCAGCTCCCCGGGACAGGGAGGAGAGACCCAGTACTTC.

This clone was seen a single time. V gene TRBV5-4 combines with J gene TRBJ2-5, with TRBD1 as a possible D gene (5 bases). The CDR3 loop spans 14 amino acids. CDR1 SGHNT and CDR2 YYREEE come from the germline V gene (reference sequence). V lost 0 bases and J 3 bases, leaving 9 bases between the germline ends. The CDR3 is CASSLEAGKETQYF. The CDR3 bases are TGTGCCAGCAGCTTGGAGGCAGGGAAAGAGACCCAGTACTTC.

This clone has only one observation. The chain is built from TRBV6-2 or TRBV6-3 and TRBJ1-5; tentative D call: TRBD1 (5 bases). The CDR3 length is 18 residues. Germline CDR1 reads MNHEY; CDR2 reads SVGEGT. V lost 2 bases and J lost 6, with 23 bases in between. The CDR3 coding sequence is TGTGCCAGCAGTTACGACGTATTGACAGCCGGGCGGAGTCAGCCCCAGCATTTT. Encoded protein: CASSYDVLTAGRSQPQHF.

The chain employs TRBV3-1 (or the pseudogene TRBV3-2) and TRBJ2-1; the match to TRBD1 covers 10 bases. Germline V gives CDR1 LGHDT, CDR2 YNNKEL (reference sequence). There are 16 residues in the CDR3. V lost 0 bases and J lost 8; bases outside the gene matches: 7. The CDR3 DNA follows: TGTGCCAGCAGCCAAGAGGAGGACAGGGGGTGGGATGAGCAGTTCTTC. It codes for CASSQEEDRGWDEQFF.

The rearrangement uses TRBV3-1 (or the pseudogene TRBV3-2) and TRBJ1-1, with a tentative D call TRBD1 (6 bases). The CDR3 loop spans 12 amino acids. The V gene lost 8 bases and the J gene lost 1 base, with 8 bases spanning the gap. Germline CDR1 and CDR2: LGHDT and YNNKEL (reference sequence). The DNA for the CDR3 is TGTGCCAGCGGACAGTGGAACACTGAAGCTTTCTTT. Translating gives CASGQWNTEAFF.

This clone was seen only once. The V gene is TRBV3-1 (or the pseudogene TRBV3-2), the J gene TRBJ1-1, with D possibly matching TRBD1 (6 bases). V shed 4 bases and J shed 4 bases, with 16 bases lying between them. This CDR3 has 15 residues. Germline CDR1 reads LGHDT; CDR2 reads YNNKEL (reference sequence). The CDR3 reads CASSPIPGGRTEAFF. The CDR3 DNA reads TGTGCCAGCAGCCCGATTCCGGGGGGGCGCACTGAAGCTTTCTTT.

J is TRBJ1-2 and V is TRBV18, with D tentatively TRBD1 (5 bases). Germline CDR1 reads KGHSH; CDR2 reads LQKENI. Trimming stripped 3 bases from V and 4 bases from J, with 18 bases between. The CDR3 sequence is 16 residues long. CDR3 sequence: CASSPGLPAYAYGYTF. The CDR3 DNA reads TGTGCCAGCTCACCGGGACTCCCTGCTTACGCCTATGGCTACACCTTC.

The chain carries TRBV4-2 and TRBJ2-6, with D maybe TRBD1 (7 bases). The CDR3 sequence is 20 residues long. V lost 0 bases, J lost 1 base, and 19 bases lay in between. CDR1 LGHNA and CDR2 YNFKEQ come from the germline V gene. CDR3 protein: CASSQDELGQGGSGANVLTF. CDR3 DNA sequence: TGTGCCAGCAGCCAAGACGAGCTAGGGCAGGGGGGATCTGGGGCCAACGTCCTGACTTTC.

The chain joins TRBV11-2 to TRBJ2-3; 8 nucleotides match TRBD1. Losses at the gene ends were 0 bases for V and 2 bases for J; bases not matched to a gene: 1. Germline V gives CDR1 SGHAT, CDR2 FQNNGV. The CDR3 is 15 amino acids. CDR3 bases: TGTGCCAGCAGCTTAGACAGGGGGCCCACAGATACGCAGTATTTT. It encodes CASSLDRGPTDTQYF.